The present entry profiles one T cell receptor (beta chain) with its context. Its antigen is unknown. The data belong to a study of blood T cells in healthy people across ages. Primers used in a second PCR of roughly 6 to 11 cycles were a sample-barcoded 5' primer and a J-beta primer mix. Via MiXCR, TCRdb re-called the 5' RACE reads, giving one row per CDR3 protein. The sample has 850,000 to 1,000,000 distinct CDR3 sequences; about 53% are singletons. General study points: Correlation between TCR beta diversity and naive T cell percentage was strong.

J was trimmed by 7 bases and V by 1 base; bases with no gene match: 17. The V gene's germline CDR1 is SGHAT and CDR2 FQNNGV. This CDR3 is built from 18 residues. V usage is TRBV11-2 and J usage is TRBJ2-5; TRBD2 agrees at 8 bases. This receptor was obtained from an older woman in good health. Sequenced input: blood. CDR3 protein: CASSLGPWVGTRRRTQYF. The CDR3 bases are TGTGCCAGCAGCTTAGGACCCTGGGTTGGGACTAGGAGGAGGACCCAGTACTTC.